The 8 T cell receptor beta chains in this list originate from one sample, sequenced in a study of blood T cell repertoires in COVID-19. TCRdb's table, derived via immunoSEQ multiplex PCR, lists solely in-frame clones and lacks some. Of fewer than 120,000 clones listed, approximately 82% are singletons. What was sequenced was peripheral blood. The receptors were gathered from a woman older than 75 with acute or convalescent COVID-19.

CDR3 in amino acids: CASSLSPVSYEQYF. The CDR3 bases are TGTGCCAGCAGTCTGTCACCGGTCTCCTACGAGCAGTACTTC. This chain connects TRBV2 to TRBJ2-7, with D unclear. V lost 5 bases to trimming and J lost 0 bases, with 11 bases between them. The CDR3 covers 14 residues. CDR1 is SNHLY and CDR2 is FYNNEI in the germline V gene. The full variable domain, with the rest looked up from reference TRBV2 and TRBJ2-7, is EPEVTQTPSHQVTQMGQEVILRCVPISNHLYFYWYRQILGQKVEFLVSFYNNEISEKSEIFDDQFSVERPDGSNFTLKIRSTKLEDSAMYFCASSLSPVSYEQYFGPGTRLTVT.

This clone has a single count. The rearrangement links TRBV2 to TRBJ2-7; a weak D match, TRBD1 (5 bases). Germline V gene data show CDR1 as SNHLY and CDR2 as FYNNEI. This CDR3 is built from 14 residues. The V and J ends lost 6 bases and 1 base respectively, with 13 bases between them. CDR3 loop: CASRGQVLSYEQYF. The CDR3 nucleotides read TGTGCCAGCAGGGGGCAGGTCCTTTCCTACGAGCAGTACTTC. Filled out from reference TRBV2 and TRBJ2-7, the complete variable domain reads EPEVTQTPSHQVTQMGQEVILRCVPISNHLYFYWYRQILGQKVEFLVSFYNNEISEKSEIFDDQFSVERPDGSNFTLKIRSTKLEDSAMYFCASRGQVLSYEQYFGPGTRLTVT.

The chain recombines TRBV5-1 with TRBJ2-7; 7 nucleotides agree with TRBD1. Germline CDR1 SGHRS, CDR2 YFSETQ. This CDR3 region has 14 residues. The V segment lost 4 bases and the J segment 5 bases; nucleotides outside the gene matches: 9. CDR3 protein: CASSPLRGLHEQYF. The CDR3, as DNA: TGCGCCAGCAGCCCCTTAAGGGGGCTCCACGAGCAGTACTTC.

The chain is built from TRBV6-5 and TRBJ2-7; 9 bases are shared with TRBD1. The germline V gene encodes CDR1 MNHEY and CDR2 SVGAGI. The CDR3 spans 15 residues. V shed 5 bases, J shed 5 bases, and the junction held 10 bases outside the gene matches. CDR3 in amino acids: CASSPTRDRAHEQYF. The CDR3 nucleotides read TGTGCCAGCAGTCCCACCCGGGACAGGGCCCACGAGCAGTACTTC.

This chain links TRBV27 with TRBJ2-1; D is possibly TRBD2 (6 bases). Germline CDR1 reads MNHEY; CDR2 reads SMNVEV (reference sequence). Trimming took off 7 bases at V and 6 bases at J, with 19 bases between the two ends. This CDR3 has 15 amino acids. CDR3 nucleotides: TGTGCCAGCACTCGAACCGGGACTCTTCTCAATGAGCAGTTCTTC. This encodes CASTRTGTLLNEQFF.

The chain couples TRBV6-5 to TRBJ1-2; D uncertain. This CDR3 has 15 amino acids. Trimming shortened V by 7 bases and J by 5 bases, and 20 bases separated the two germline ends. Germline CDR1 reads MNHEY; CDR2 reads SVGAGI. The CDR3 reads CASTVEAGGAYGYTF. DNA of the CDR3: TGTGCCAGCACCGTGGAGGCTGGAGGCGCGTATGGCTACACCTTC.

In nucleotides, the CDR3 is TGCAGCGTTGTGTCATTCGAGGTGGGCTACACCTTC. The encoded protein is CSVVSFEVGYTF. The rearrangement joins TRBV29-1 to TRBJ1-2, with unresolved D. Per the germline V gene, CDR1 is SQVTM and CDR2 is ANQGSEA. The CDR3 runs 12 residues. Trimming pared 4 bases from V and 8 bases from J, leaving 14 bases between.

This chain links TRBV19 with TRBJ2-3, with a weak D call TRBD2 (5 bases). This CDR3 has 15 residues. Germline-derived CDR1 and CDR2 are LNHDA and SQIVND (reference sequence). V was pared by 4 bases and J by 4 bases, with 15 bases between. The CDR3 DNA sequence: TGTGCCAGTAGTAGCCCCGGAGGCCACGCAGATACGCAGTATTTT. Amino acid sequence: CASSSPGGHADTQYF.